These 27 T cell receptor beta chains originate from one sample sequenced in a study of blood T cell repertoires in COVID-19. This table comes from immunoSEQ multiplex PCR, and its TCRdb copy is limited to in-frame clones, with some not included. The sample lists around 52,000 clones, about 80% occurring once. The material sequenced was peripheral blood. The source of these receptors is a woman aged 55-70 years with acute or convalescent COVID-19.

The rearrangement joins TRBV30 to TRBJ1-3, with a tentative D call TRBD1 (6 bases). The germline V and J ends were trimmed by 2 bases and 3 bases, with 8 bases remaining between them. There are 13 residues in the CDR3. Germline CDR1 and CDR2: GTSNPN and SVGIG (reference sequence). For the CDR3, the DNA is TGTGCCTGGAGTAAGGGGGTTGGAAACACCATATATTTT. This translates into CAWSKGVGNTIYF.

The genes are TRBV5-1 and TRBJ2-4; D is unclear. The CDR3 is made up of 11 amino acids. Trimming cost V 3 bases and J 4 bases, with 2 bases left between them. Germline CDR1 is SGHRS and CDR2 is YFSETQ. This CDR3 reads CASSSKNIQYF. The CDR3 DNA sequence: TGCGCCAGCAGCTCTAAAAACATTCAGTACTTC.

The V call is TRBV5-1, the J call TRBJ2-1, with 14 bases aligning to TRBD2. The germline V gene has CDR1 SGHRS and CDR2 YFSETQ. This CDR3 has 17 amino acids. V shed 3 bases and J 5 bases; nucleotides not matched to a gene: 7. The CDR3 spells CASSSGTSGGQNNEQFF. The CDR3 DNA is TGCGCCAGCAGCTCCGGGACTAGCGGGGGCCAAAACAATGAGCAGTTCTTC. Full variable domain (outside the CDR3, taken from reference TRBV5-1 and TRBJ2-1): KAGVTQTPRYLIKTRGQQVTLSCSPISGHRSVSWYQQTPGQGLQFLFEYFSETQRNKGNFPGRFSGRQFSNSRSEMNVSTLELGDSALYLCASSSGTSGGQNNEQFFGPGTRLTVL.

The J gene is TRBJ2-3, the V gene TRBV24-1; 8 bases are a match to TRBD2. The CDR3 runs 16 residues. In germline, CDR1 is KGHDR, CDR2 SFDVKD. The trim removed 4 bases at V and 1 base at J, leaving 6 bases unmatched. The CDR3 DNA is TGTGCCACCAGTGAAAATAGCGGGGCCCGCACAGATACGCAGTATTTT. As protein: CATSENSGARTDTQYF.

The DNA for the CDR3 is TGTGCCAGCCTAGGAGGGATCTATGGCTACACCTTC. Its translation is CASLGGIYGYTF. The chain couples TRBV11-2 to TRBJ1-2, with no clear D. Deletions cut 8 bases from V and 4 bases from J, with 11 bases between. The CDR3 extends over 12 amino acids. Looked up from germline, CDR1 is SGHAT and CDR2 is FQNNGV.

The chain links TRBV25-1 to TRBJ1-5; possibly TRBD1 for D (5 bases). Trimming left V 2 bases short and J 9 bases short, with 14 bases between. The CDR3 consists of 14 residues. The germline V gene has CDR1 MGHDK and CDR2 SYGVNS. CDR3 coding DNA: TGTGCCAGCAGTGAAGCGGGACTTCCTCTGCCCCAGCATTTT. Its translation: CASSEAGLPLPQHF. Based on the CDR3 plus reference TRBV25-1 and TRBJ1-5, the full variable domain is EADIYQTPRYLVIGTGKKITLECSQTMGHDKMYWYQQDPGMELHLIHYSYGVNSTEKGDLSSESTVSRIRTEHFPLTLESARPSHTSQYLCASSEAGLPLPQHFGDGTRLSIL.

The chain employs TRBV24-1 and TRBJ2-1, with a possible D match to TRBD1 (5 bases). This CDR3 spans 15 amino acids. Trimming shortened V by 2 bases and J by 4 bases, and 11 bases separated the two germline ends. Germline V CDR1 and CDR2: KGHDR, SFDVKD. CDR3 sequence (DNA): TGTGCCACCAGTGATTCCCCAACAGGATACAATGAGCAGTTCTTC. Translating it yields CATSDSPTGYNEQFF.

The chain is built from TRBV30 and TRBJ2-7, with D tentatively TRBD1 (5 bases). This CDR3 is built from 14 residues. V lost 3 bases, J lost 0 bases, and 12 bases lay in between. Germline CDR1 reads GTSNPN; CDR2 reads SVGIG (reference sequence). Here the CDR3 DNA reads TGTGCCTGGAGAATCCAGGGAATCTCCTACGAGCAGTACTTC. It translates to CAWRIQGISYEQYF.

The gene calls are TRBV12-3 or TRBV12-4 and TRBJ2-7; 11 bases are shared with TRBD1. V was clipped by 9 bases and J by 4 bases; unmatched bases: 5. The CDR3 loop spans 13 amino acids. CDR3 nucleotide sequence: TGTGCCAGTCGTGGGACAGGGGGTTACGAGCAGTACTTC. Amino acids: CASRGTGGYEQYF.

The genes are TRBV3-1 (or the pseudogene TRBV3-2) and TRBJ2-5; 9 bases align to TRBD2. V was clipped by 4 bases and J by 4 bases; unmatched bases: 7. This CDR3 spans 15 amino acids. Germline loops: CDR1 LGHDT, CDR2 YNNKEL (reference sequence). CDR3 in amino acids: CASSRGTAGGETQYF. The CDR3 region has the DNA TGTGCCAGCAGCCGAGGGACAGCGGGGGGAGAGACCCAGTACTTC.

This clone was counted between two and nine times. CDR3 loop: CASGIRGGSNQPQHF. The CDR3 coding sequence is TGTGCCAGCGGTATTAGAGGAGGGAGCAATCAGCCCCAGCATTTT. This rearrangement joins TRBV27 to TRBJ1-5; D remains ambiguous. Trimming stripped 8 bases from V and 1 base from J, with 15 bases between. Germline CDR1 MNHEY, CDR2 SMNVEV (reference sequence). The CDR3 is 15 residues long.

The V call is TRBV12-5, the J call TRBJ2-6; D is ambiguous. Trimming pared 7 bases from V and 1 base from J, leaving 5 bases between. This CDR3 region has 13 residues. From germline, CDR1 is LGHNT and CDR2 FRNRAP. For the CDR3, the DNA is TGTGCTAGTGCCAAATCTGGGGCCAACGTCCTGACTTTC. This gives the protein CASAKSGANVLTF.

This rearrangement joins TRBV6-2 or TRBV6-3 to TRBJ2-7; D might be TRBD1 (5 bases). The CDR3 sequence is 14 residues long. Germline V lookup: CDR1 MNHEY, CDR2 SVGEGT. The V end was cut by 2 bases, the J end by 0 bases, with 8 bases between. CDR3 nucleotides: TGTGCCAGCAGTTACGTGGGGCCCTCCTACGAGCAGTACTTC. This translates into CASSYVGPSYEQYF.

The chain carries TRBV10-3 and TRBJ1-5; tentatively, D is TRBD1 (5 bases). V lost 3 bases and J lost 4, with 10 bases in between. This CDR3 comprises 14 residues. CDR1 and CDR2 (germline): ENHRY, SYGVKD. The CDR3 loop reads CAISDSGWNQPQHF. CDR3 nucleotide sequence: TGTGCCATCAGTGATTCAGGGTGGAATCAGCCCCAGCATTTT.

The V gene is TRBV6-5, the J gene TRBJ1-1; D ambiguous. Germline lookup yields CDR1 MNHEY and CDR2 SVGAGI. There are 15 residues in the CDR3. The V and J ends lost 5 bases and 2 bases respectively, with 15 bases between them. The CDR3 sequence is CASSLNGQVNTEAFF. CDR3 DNA: TGTGCCAGCAGTCTAAATGGGCAGGTTAACACTGAAGCTTTCTTT.

J is TRBJ2-2 and V is TRBV30, with D perhaps matching TRBD1 (5 bases). The CDR3 extends over 13 amino acids. V shed 3 bases and J shed 5 bases, with 10 bases lying between them. CDR1 is GTSNPN, CDR2 SVGIG, per germline (reference sequence). The CDR3 here is CAWRIQATGELFF. The CDR3 DNA is TGTGCCTGGAGGATACAGGCGACCGGGGAGCTGTTTTTT.

This clone was recorded a few times. The V and J genes are TRBV12-3 or TRBV12-4 and TRBJ1-1; 7 nucleotides agree with TRBD1. V lost 5 bases to trimming and J lost 3 bases; unmatched junction nucleotides: 3. CDR3 length: 13 amino acids. The CDR3 protein is CASSRRGDTEAFF. CDR3 sequence (DNA): TGTGCCAGCAGTCGCAGGGGGGACACTGAAGCTTTCTTT.

Written as DNA, the CDR3 is TGCGCCAGCAGCCAAGGGGCAGAGACATATGGCTACACCTTC. This sequence encodes CASSQGAETYGYTF. The rearrangement uses TRBV4-1 and TRBJ1-2; D call uncertain. Trimming took off 1 base at V and 5 bases at J, with 11 bases between the two ends. Germline CDR1 is MGHRA and CDR2 is YSYEKL. CDR3 size: 14 residues.

The CDR3 reads CASSTPRSGGYTF. DNA of the CDR3: TGTGCCAGCAGTACCCCCCGGAGCGGTGGCTACACCTTC. This chain joins TRBV6-5 and TRBJ1-2, with D uncertain. Trimming removed 5 bases at V and 7 bases at J, with 14 bases between. The CDR3 contains 13 residues. Germline CDR1 MNHEY, CDR2 SVGAGI.

The rearrangement links TRBV7-9 to TRBJ1-2; D gene uncertain. The V end was cut by 1 base, the J end by 0 bases, with 3 bases between. CDR1 SEHNR and CDR2 FQNEAQ come from the germline V gene (reference sequence). The CDR3 extends over 13 amino acids. CDR3 nucleotide sequence: TGTGCCAGCAGCTTAGTAGCTAACTATGGCTACACCTTC. Translating gives CASSLVANYGYTF.

The chain employs TRBV19 and TRBJ1-4; weak D call: TRBD1 (6 bases). Germline lookup yields CDR1 LNHDA and CDR2 SQIVND (reference sequence). The CDR3 is 18 amino acids. V lost 3 bases and J 8 bases, leaving 25 bases between the germline ends. The CDR3 DNA reads TGTGCCAGTAGTATCAGGGGTGGAGGAGCCGCACTGGGGGAAAAACTGTTTTTT. This encodes CASSIRGGGAALGEKLFF.

This chain connects TRBV24-1 to TRBJ2-1, with 9 bases fitting TRBD2. V lost 6 bases and J lost 4; bases outside the gene matches: 0. The germline gives CDR1 KGHDR, CDR2 SFDVKD. This CDR3 spans 13 amino acids. The CDR3 region has the DNA TGTGCCACCAGTCTAGCGGGGTACAATGAGCAGTTCTTC. It translates to CATSLAGYNEQFF.

V usage is TRBV29-1 and J usage is TRBJ1-1; D is ambiguous. Germline lookup yields CDR1 SQVTM and CDR2 ANQGSEA. V was pared by 5 bases and J by 0 bases, with 10 bases between. The CDR3 runs 13 residues. For the CDR3, the DNA is TGCAGCGTTCGGGTGTCAGTGAACACTGAAGCTTTCTTT. Its translation is CSVRVSVNTEAFF. The entire variable domain, with the rest obtained from reference TRBV29-1 and TRBJ1-1, is as follows: SAVISQKPSRDICQRGTSLTIQCQVDSQVTMMFWYRQQPGQSLTLIATANQGSEATYESGFVIDKFPISRPNLTFSTLTVSNMSPEDSSIYLCSVRVSVNTEAFFGQGTRLTVV.

The rearrangement joins TRBV11-3 to TRBJ2-2; weak D call: TRBD1 (6 bases). Germline V CDR1 and CDR2: SGHNT, YENEEA. With 6 bases removed from V and 4 bases from J, the gap between germline ends came to 15 bases. The CDR3 spans 15 residues. The CDR3 nucleotides are TGTGCCAGCAGTCCGGGACACTCGAGCACCGGGGAGCTGTTTTTT. This sequence encodes CASSPGHSSTGELFF.

This chain uses TRBV19 with TRBJ1-1, with D perhaps TRBD1 (5 bases). V was pared by 3 bases and J by 4 bases, with 15 bases between. The CDR3 loop spans 15 amino acids. CDR1 is LNHDA, CDR2 SQIVND, per germline (reference sequence). The CDR3 nucleotides read TGTGCCAGTAGTATCTTTGGCAGGGATTTCACTGAAGCTTTCTTT. Its protein is CASSIFGRDFTEAFF.

The J gene is TRBJ2-7, the V gene TRBV4-1; 9 bases line up with TRBD1. Germline CDR1 and CDR2: MGHRA and YSYEKL. The CDR3 runs to 14 residues. The junction had 2 bases not matched to a gene; V was cut back by 1 base and J by 4 bases. CDR3: CASSQAGQGYEQYF. DNA of the CDR3: TGCGCCAGCAGCCAAGCGGGACAGGGATACGAGCAGTACTTC.

The chain carries TRBV18 and TRBJ2-2, with 10 bases aligning to TRBD1. Trimming at V came to 3 bases and at J to 5 bases, leaving 6 bases not matched to a gene. Germline lookup yields CDR1 KGHSH and CDR2 LQKENI. The CDR3 contains 16 residues. DNA for the CDR3: TGTGCCAGCTCACCGAGACAGGGGGCAGGAACCGGGGAGCTGTTTTTT. Amino acid sequence: CASSPRQGAGTGELFF.